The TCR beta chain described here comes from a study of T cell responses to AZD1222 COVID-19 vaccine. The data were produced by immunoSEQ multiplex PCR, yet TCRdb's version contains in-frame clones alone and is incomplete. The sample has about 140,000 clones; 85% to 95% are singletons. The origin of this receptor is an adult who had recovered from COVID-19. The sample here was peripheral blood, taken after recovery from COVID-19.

In DNA form, the CDR3 reads TGTGCCAGCAGTCCGGGGACAGGGGTCTATGGCTACACCTTC. Its protein is CASSPGTGVYGYTF. The chain uses TRBV6-5 and TRBJ1-2; 10 nucleotides align to TRBD1. Germline V gene lookup returns CDR1 MNHEY and CDR2 SVGAGI. This CDR3 has 14 amino acids. With V trimmed by 5 bases and J by 4 bases, 4 bases remained unmatched.